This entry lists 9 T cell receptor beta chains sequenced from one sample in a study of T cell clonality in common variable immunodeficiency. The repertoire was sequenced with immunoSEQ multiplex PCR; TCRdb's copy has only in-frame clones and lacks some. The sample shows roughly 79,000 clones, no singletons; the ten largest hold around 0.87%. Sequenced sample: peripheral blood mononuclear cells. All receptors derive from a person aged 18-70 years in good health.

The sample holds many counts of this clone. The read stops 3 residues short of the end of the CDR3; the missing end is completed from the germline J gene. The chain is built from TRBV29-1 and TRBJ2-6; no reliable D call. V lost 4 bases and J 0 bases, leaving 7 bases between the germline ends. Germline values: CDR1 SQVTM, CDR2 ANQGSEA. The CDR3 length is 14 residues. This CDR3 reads CSVGGFSGANVLTF. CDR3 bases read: TGCAGCGTTGGAGGCTTCTCTGGGGCCAACGTC.

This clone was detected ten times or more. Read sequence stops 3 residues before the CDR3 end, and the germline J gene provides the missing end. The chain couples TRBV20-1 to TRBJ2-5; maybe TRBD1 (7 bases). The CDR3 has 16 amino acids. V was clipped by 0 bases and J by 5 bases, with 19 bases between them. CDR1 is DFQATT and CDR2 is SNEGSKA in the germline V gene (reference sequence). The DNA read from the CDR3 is TGCAGTGCTAGAGATCCATTGGCAGGGGGAGGCGAGACC. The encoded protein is CSARDPLAGGGET. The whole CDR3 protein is CSARDPLAGGGETQYF.

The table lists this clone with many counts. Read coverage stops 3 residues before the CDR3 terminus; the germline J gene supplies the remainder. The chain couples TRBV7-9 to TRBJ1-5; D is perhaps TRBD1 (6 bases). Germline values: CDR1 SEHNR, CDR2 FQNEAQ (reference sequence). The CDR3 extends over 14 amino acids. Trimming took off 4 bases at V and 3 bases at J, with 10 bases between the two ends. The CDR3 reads CASSSDSSNQPQHF. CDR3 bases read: TGTGCCAGCAGCTCGGACAGCTCCAATCAGCCC.

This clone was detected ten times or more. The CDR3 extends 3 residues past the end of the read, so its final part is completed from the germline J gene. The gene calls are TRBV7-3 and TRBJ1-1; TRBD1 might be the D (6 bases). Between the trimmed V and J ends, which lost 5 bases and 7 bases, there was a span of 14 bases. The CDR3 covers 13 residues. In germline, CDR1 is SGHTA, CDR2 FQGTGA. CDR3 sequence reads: CASSLSGVGEAFF. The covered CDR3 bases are TGTGCCAGCAGCCTTTCAGGGGTTGGTGAA.

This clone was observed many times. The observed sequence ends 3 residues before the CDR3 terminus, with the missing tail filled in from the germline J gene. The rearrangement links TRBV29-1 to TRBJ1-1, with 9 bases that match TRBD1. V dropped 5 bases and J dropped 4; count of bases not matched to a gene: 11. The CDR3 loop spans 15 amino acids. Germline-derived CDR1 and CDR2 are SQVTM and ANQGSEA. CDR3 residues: CSVQYRGLTGTEAFF. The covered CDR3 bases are TGCAGCGTTCAGTACAGGGGGCTGACGGGCACTGAA.

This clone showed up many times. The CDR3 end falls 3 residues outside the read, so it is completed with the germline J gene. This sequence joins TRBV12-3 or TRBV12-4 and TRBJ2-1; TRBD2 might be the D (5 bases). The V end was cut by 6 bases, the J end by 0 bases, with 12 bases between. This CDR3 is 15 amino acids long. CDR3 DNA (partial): TGTGCCAGCAGCCCTACTAGTTCCTCCTACAATGAG. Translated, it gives CASSPTSSSYNE. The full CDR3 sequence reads CASSPTSSSYNEQFF.

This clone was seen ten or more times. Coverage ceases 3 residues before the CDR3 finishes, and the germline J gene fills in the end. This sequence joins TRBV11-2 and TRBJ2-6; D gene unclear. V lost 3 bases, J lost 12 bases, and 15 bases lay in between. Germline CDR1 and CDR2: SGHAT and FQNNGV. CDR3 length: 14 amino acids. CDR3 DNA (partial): TGTGCCAGCAGCTTTTACCAGGTCCCGAGCGTC. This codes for CASSFYQVPSV. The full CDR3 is CASSFYQVPSVLTF.

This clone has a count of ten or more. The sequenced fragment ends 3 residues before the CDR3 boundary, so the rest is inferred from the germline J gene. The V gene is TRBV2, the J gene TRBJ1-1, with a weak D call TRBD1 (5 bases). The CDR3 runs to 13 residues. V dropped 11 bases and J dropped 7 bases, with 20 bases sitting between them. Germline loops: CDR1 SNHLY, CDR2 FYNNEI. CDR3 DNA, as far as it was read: TGTGCCGAGCGGGGGAACAGTCCGTTTGAA. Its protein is CAERGNSPFE. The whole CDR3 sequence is CAERGNSPFEAFF.

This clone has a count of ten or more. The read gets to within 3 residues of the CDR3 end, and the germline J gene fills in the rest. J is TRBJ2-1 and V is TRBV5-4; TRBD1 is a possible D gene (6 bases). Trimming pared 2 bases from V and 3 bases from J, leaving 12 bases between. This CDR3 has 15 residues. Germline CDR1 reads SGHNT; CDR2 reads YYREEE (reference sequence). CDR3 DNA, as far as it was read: TGTGCCAGCAGCTTTCCAGGGGCACTCTACAATGAG. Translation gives CASSFPGALYNE. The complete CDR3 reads CASSFPGALYNEQFF.